This T cell receptor beta chain was observed in a study of blood T cell repertoires in COVID-19 (dated by TCRdb to between 2020 and 2021). Regarding the complete study: The collaborator samples originated in the United States, Italy and Spain and spanned the acute and convalescent phases of COVID-19. The material from the prospective study consisted of cDNA or gDNA derived from T cells, B-cell-depleted T cells, or PBMCs. The dataset comprised deeply sampled blood TCRbeta repertoires from subjects exposed to, actively infected with, or recovered from COVID-19. The repertoires were released in a freely available public database meant as a resource for research on the immune response to SARS-CoV-2. Samples came from the ongoing ImmuneRACE study (first 160 participants) plus 1,254 subjects from 6 global collaborators. The sample metadata nearly always contained a de-identified subject ID, COVID-19 status, age in years and sex. Where HLA class I and class II types were available, the types were taken from metadata supplied by the sample provider, not from assay-based typing.

To note about this clone: This clone's antigen is unknown. Within one base of it there is no much larger clone, and no base qualities were kept.

TCRbeta CDR3 regions were amplified from genomic DNA by means of the immunoSEQ Assay, a bias-controlled multiplex PCR. As for how the authors treated the data: The number of nucleated cells in each sample was estimated by amplification of reference gene primers within the assay. Sequence reads were collapsed and filtered to measure the absolute abundance of every unique TCRbeta CDR3 rearrangement. For each sample, productive Simpson clonality was calculated as the square root of Simpson's diversity index over productive rearrangements. TCRdb mirrors the immuneACCESS table, restricted to in-frame sequences. Some clones are absent from its copies; in checked studies, under half trace to an unresolved V gene, and the reason for the others is unknown. V and J calls and clone size are as listed in that table; D and trimming were resolved from the DNA. This sample lists under 95,000 clones; around 86% were detected once. Approximately 4.4% of the sample lies in the top ten.

The collaborating institutions used their own protocols to collect whole blood in K2EDTA tubes. Collaborator samples were shipped for TCRbeta analysis as frozen whole blood, isolated PBMCs, or DNA extracted from either sample type. The study at large found these results: Clinical and demographic metadata were provided uncurated, with the amount varying by source and participant.

The germline V gene yields ENHRY for CDR1 and SYGVKD for CDR2. From its cysteine to its phenylalanine, the CDR3 spans 13 amino acids. Only the CDR3 region is kept as DNA, spanning 39 bases read in frame from base 1. Relative to germline, V is 8 bases shorter and J is 4 bases shorter, with 14 bases between their ends. The chain joins TRBV10-3 to TRBJ1-1; the D gene is perhaps TRBD1, from 6 matching bases. Sequenced input: peripheral blood. The clonotype comes from a woman aged 80 or older with acute or convalescent COVID-19. Here is the DNA: TGTGCCATCTCCCGGGACAAAGGCACTGAAGCTTTCTTT. It codes for CAISRDKGTEAFF.